The present T cell receptor beta chain was sequenced within a study of CD8+ T cells in alopecia areata (dated by TCRdb to the late 2010s). With regard to the full study: The treated patients, all with moderate-to-severe alopecia areata, were enrolled in an open-label pilot trial of oral tofacitinib given at 5 to 10 mg twice daily. Tofacitinib-treated patients had biopsies at baseline and at 4 and 24 weeks of treatment, with a later scalp biopsy in several patients. RNA was extracted with the PAXgene miRNA kit for fixed scalp, the miRNeasy kit for PBMCs, and the RNeasy kit for mouse skin. The SALT score, which quantifies the percentage of affected scalp surface area, was used to measure disease severity in treated patients. Scalp clonality was compared across normal scalp (n=4), patchy alopecia areata scalp (n=8), and alopecia totalis/universalis scalp (n=8). TCRbeta CDR3 regions were amplified by immunoSEQ multiplex PCR with 35 Vbeta forward and 13 Jbeta reverse primers. In humans, TCRbeta sequencing was performed on scalp tissue and on sorted CD4+ and CD8+ peripheral blood T cells from healthy controls and from patients with patchy or totalis/universalis alopecia areata. High-throughput TCRbeta sequencing was used to examine T cell clonal expansion in alopecia areata in both the C3H/HeJ mouse model and human patients. Tofacitinib was given for 6 to 18 months, followed by 6 months of follow-up off drug to assess delayed response and recurrence. Points the paper makes about the study in general: TCR sequences shared between patients were less clear than in mice, possibly partly because of HLA diversity in the patient population. Because the treated cohort was small and had only one nonresponder, larger studies are needed to examine links between baseline CD8+ expansion and response. Unlike mouse skin, which is dominated by gammadelta T cells, normal human skin has resident alphabeta T cells that are also sequenced, and this complicates analysis of the scalp TCR repertoire. Tofacitinib significantly decreased scalp clonality and the number of expanded CD8+ clones among the top 100 scalp clones. Compared with normal scalp, lesional scalp, particularly in alopecia totalis/universalis, had higher clonality and more expanded CD8+ clones, which suggests antigenic drive. Many expanded lesional clones were found to persist in scalp and blood during tofacitinib treatment, and relapse after treatment cessation may be partly explained by this persistence.

With regard to this clone: Its binding antigen is unknown. Base qualities are not provided; no much larger clone lies one nucleotide away.

Library prep was done by the immunoSEQ multiplex PCR assay. RNA was extracted from all samples and reverse transcribed into cDNA as template for TCR sequencing. First-strand cDNA was synthesized using SuperScript III with a 2:1 mix of oligo-dT and random hexamers. A synthetic immune receptor repertoire was used to gauge amplification bias, and whatever bias remained was removed computationally. Concerning the study's data processing: Raw reads were preprocessed for error removal, and CDR3 was defined according to IMGT conventions as running from the conserved cysteine to phenylalanine. Clonality was calculated as 1 minus Shannon entropy normalized by log2 of the number of productive unique TCRs. Whether scalp clones were CD4 or CD8 was inferred by matching scalp TCRbeta sequences against CD4 and CD8 repertoires sorted from blood. TCRdb holds this immuneACCESS table with in-frame rearrangements only. Some clones are missing; in checked studies, unresolved V genes explain under half, and the rest has no known cause. D and trimming were read from the DNA, whereas the V and J calls and clone size are those reported in that table. The sample profile shows about 140,000 clones; about 86% of them were found once. The ten largest clones capture 13% of the sample.

According to the germline V gene (reference sequence), CDR1 reads MNHEY and CDR2 reads SMNVEV. Taken from cysteine to phenylalanine, the CDR3 has 14 residues. Just the 42-base CDR3 DNA is kept, in frame starting at base 1. Trimming leaves V shorter by 3 bases and J shorter by 8 bases, with the junction holding 5 bases beyond the gene matches. The sample's time point label, in plain terms: approximately 4 weeks on oral tofacitinib. The treatment or condition label, as the study defines it: oral pan-JAK inhibitor, 5-10 mg twice daily. Peripheral blood and lesional scalp punch biopsies were obtained from patients with alopecia areata. PBMCs were isolated by density centrifugation and stained for CD3, CD4 and CD8, and CD4+ and CD8+ T cells were sorted on a FACSAria.

The receptor's source is a human donor with alopecia areata. The chain is assembled from TRBV27 and TRBJ2-1; 9 junctional bases match TRBD2. The sample here was CD8+ T cells sorted from blood, taken at week 4, from a patient treated with tofacitinib. The CDR3 protein sequence reads: CASSFPAGGDEQFF. The DNA reads TGTGCCAGCAGTTTTCCAGCGGGGGGTGATGAGCAGTTCTTC.